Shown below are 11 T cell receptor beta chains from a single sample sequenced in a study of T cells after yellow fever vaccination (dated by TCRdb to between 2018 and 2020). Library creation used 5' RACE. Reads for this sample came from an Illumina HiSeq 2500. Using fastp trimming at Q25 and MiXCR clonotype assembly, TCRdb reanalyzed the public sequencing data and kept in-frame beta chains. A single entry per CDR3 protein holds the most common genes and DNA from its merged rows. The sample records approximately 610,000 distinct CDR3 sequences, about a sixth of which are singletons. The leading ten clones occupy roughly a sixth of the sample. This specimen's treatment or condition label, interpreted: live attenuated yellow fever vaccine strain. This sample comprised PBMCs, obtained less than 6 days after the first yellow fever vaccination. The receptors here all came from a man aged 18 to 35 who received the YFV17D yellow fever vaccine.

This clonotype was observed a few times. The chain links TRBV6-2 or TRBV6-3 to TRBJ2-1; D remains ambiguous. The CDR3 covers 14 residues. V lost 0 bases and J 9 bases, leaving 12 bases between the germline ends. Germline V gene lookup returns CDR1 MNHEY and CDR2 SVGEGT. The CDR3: CASSYSVGAVEQFF. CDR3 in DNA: TGTGCCAGCAGTTACTCGGTGGGTGCAGTTGAGCAGTTCTTC.

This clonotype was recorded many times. The CDR3 sequence is CSARRKETQYF. The CDR3 nucleotides are TGCAGCGCCAGGAGGAAAGAGACCCAGTACTTC. This sequence joins TRBV29-1 and TRBJ2-5; D is possibly TRBD2 (5 bases). CDR1 and CDR2 from the germline V gene are SQVTM and ANQGSEA. Trimming left V 7 bases short and J 3 bases short, with 9 bases between. The CDR3 is 11 residues long.

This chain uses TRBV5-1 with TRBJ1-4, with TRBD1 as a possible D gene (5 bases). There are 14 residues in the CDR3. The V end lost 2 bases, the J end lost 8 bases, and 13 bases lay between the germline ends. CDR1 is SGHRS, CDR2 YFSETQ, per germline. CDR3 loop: CASSFGTAWEKLFF. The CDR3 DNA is TGCGCCAGCAGCTTTGGGACCGCCTGGGAAAAACTGTTTTTT.

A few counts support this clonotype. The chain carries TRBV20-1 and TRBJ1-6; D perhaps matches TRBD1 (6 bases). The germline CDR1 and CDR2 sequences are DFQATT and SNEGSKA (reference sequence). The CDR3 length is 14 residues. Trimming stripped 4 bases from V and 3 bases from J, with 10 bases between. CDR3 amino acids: CSATGGHYNSPLHF. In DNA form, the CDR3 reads TGCAGTGCTACCGGGGGGCACTATAATTCACCCCTCCACTTT.

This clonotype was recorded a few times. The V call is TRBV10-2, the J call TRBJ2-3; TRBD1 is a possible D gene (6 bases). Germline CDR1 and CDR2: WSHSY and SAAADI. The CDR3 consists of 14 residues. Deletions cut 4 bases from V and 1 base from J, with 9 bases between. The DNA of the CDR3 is TGCGCCAGCAGTGGGGGGCTGGGCACAGATACGCAGTATTTT. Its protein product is CASSGGLGTDTQYF.

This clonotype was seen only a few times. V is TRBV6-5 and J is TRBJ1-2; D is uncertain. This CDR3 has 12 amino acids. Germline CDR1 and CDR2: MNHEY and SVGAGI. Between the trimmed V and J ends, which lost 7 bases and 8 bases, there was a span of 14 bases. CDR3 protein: CASTSFGLGYTF. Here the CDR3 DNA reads TGTGCCAGCACCTCCTTCGGACTAGGCTACACCTTC.

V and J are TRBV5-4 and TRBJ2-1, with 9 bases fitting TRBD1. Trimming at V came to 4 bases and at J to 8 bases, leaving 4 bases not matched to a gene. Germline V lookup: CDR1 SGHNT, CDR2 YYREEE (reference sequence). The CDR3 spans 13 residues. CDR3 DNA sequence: TGTGCCAGCAGCCGGGACAGGGCCGATGAGCAGTTCTTC. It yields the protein CASSRDRADEQFF. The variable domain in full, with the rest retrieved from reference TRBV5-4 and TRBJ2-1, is ETGVTQSPTHLIKTRGQQVTLRCSSQSGHNTVSWYQQALGQGPQFIFQYYREEENGRGNFPPRFSGLQFPNYSSELNVNALELDDSALYLCASSRDRADEQFFGPGTRLTVL.

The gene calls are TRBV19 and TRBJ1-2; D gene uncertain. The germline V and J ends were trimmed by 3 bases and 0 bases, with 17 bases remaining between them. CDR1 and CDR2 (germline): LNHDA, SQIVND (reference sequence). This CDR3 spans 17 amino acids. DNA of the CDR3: TGTGCCAGTAGTATCCCGATAGACAAGACAACTAACTATGGCTACACCTTC. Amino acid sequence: CASSIPIDKTTNYGYTF.

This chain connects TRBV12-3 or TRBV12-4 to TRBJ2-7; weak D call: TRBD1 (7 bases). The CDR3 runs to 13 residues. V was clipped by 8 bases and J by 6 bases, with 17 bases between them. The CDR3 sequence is CASGLFQGGEQYF. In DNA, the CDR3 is TGTGCCAGCGGTCTATTCCAGGGGGGCGAGCAGTACTTC.

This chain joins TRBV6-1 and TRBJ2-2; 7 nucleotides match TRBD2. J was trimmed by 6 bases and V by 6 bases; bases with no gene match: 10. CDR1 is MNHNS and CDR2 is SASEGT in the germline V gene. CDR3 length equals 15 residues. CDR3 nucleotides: TGTGCCAGCAGCAAGGGACTCCGGGGGGCCGGGGAGCTGTTTTTT. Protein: CASSKGLRGAGELFF.

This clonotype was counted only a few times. CDR3: CAGGAKVGELFF. CDR3 sequence (DNA): TGTGCCGGAGGGGCGAAGGTCGGGGAGCTGTTTTTT. V and J are TRBV2 and TRBJ2-2; TRBD2 is a possible D gene (6 bases). The V end was cut by 11 bases, the J end by 7 bases, with 14 bases between. There are 12 residues in the CDR3. Germline lookup yields CDR1 SNHLY and CDR2 FYNNEI.